The T cell receptor beta chain described here comes from a study of blood T cells in healthy people across ages. The authors ran a second PCR of about 6 to 11 cycles using a sample-barcoded 5' primer and a J-beta primer mix. In TCRdb, the 5' RACE reads were re-called with MiXCR into one record per CDR3 protein. In the table there are roughly 1.5 million distinct CDR3 sequences, around 40% of which are singletons. CDR3 length: 14 residues. V was pared by 5 bases and J by 10 bases, with 17 bases between. This TCR derives from a woman aged 18 to 35 in good health. The sequencing sample was made of blood. The V and J genes are TRBV12-3 or TRBV12-4 and TRBJ1-4, with no clear D. This CDR3 reads CASSLLAISGKLFF. DNA for the CDR3: TGTGCCAGCAGTCTCCTTGCGATCTCTGGAAAACTGTTTTTT.